This T cell receptor beta chain was observed in a study of OX40 agonist ivuxolimab in advanced cancers. Libraries were prepared by immunoSEQ multiplex PCR; TCRdb keeps only in-frame clonotypes and omits some of them. The repertoire consists of 60,000 to 75,000 clones, with approximately 86% occurring once and the leading ten covering about 0.9%. There are 14 residues in the CDR3. With 8 bases clipped from V and 3 bases from J, the junction kept 8 bases outside the gene matches. Germline-derived CDR1 and CDR2 are LNHNV and YYDKDF (reference sequence). The receptor comes from an adult with an advanced solid tumor such as melanoma, head and neck, liver or kidney cancer. The chain couples TRBV15 to TRBJ2-5, with TRBD1 identical over 8 bases. Sequencing was performed on CD4+ or CD8+ T cells sorted from blood, taken in a trial of the OX40 agonist ivuxolimab. The CDR3 is CATSYIQGEETQYF. CDR3 coding DNA: TGTGCCACCTCGTATATACAGGGGGAAGAGACCCAGTACTTC.